The 32 T cell receptor beta chains presented below share a single source sample, sequenced in a study of control samples from healthy donors and cancer patients. Generated by immunoSEQ multiplex PCR, the TCRdb table keeps only in-frame clones and is missing some. Of about 65,000 clones in the sample, 90% are singletons; the top ten hold 1% to 1.5%. The sequenced material came from PBMCs. These receptors were taken from a woman in her forties or fifties with colorectal cancer.

The CDR3 DNA follows: TGTGCCAGCAGTGGGCTACAGGGACGACATCAGCCCCAGCATTTT. Its translation is CASSGLQGRHQPQHF. This chain joins TRBV2 and TRBJ1-5; tentatively, D is TRBD1 (6 bases). The V end was cut by 4 bases, the J end by 5 bases, with 15 bases between. The germline V gene has CDR1 SNHLY and CDR2 FYNNEI. The CDR3 has 15 amino acids.

The V gene is TRBV7-2, the J gene TRBJ1-6; perhaps TRBD1 as D (5 bases). Trimming took off 5 bases at V and 6 bases at J, with 8 bases between the two ends. This CDR3 is built from 13 residues. Germline values: CDR1 SGHTA, CDR2 FQGNSA. As DNA, the CDR3 is TGTGCCAGCAGCCCCCAGGGTAATTCACCCCTCCACTTT. Translation: CASSPQGNSPLHF.

The chain couples TRBV5-1 to TRBJ2-5; D may be TRBD1 (5 bases). The CDR3 runs to 14 residues. The V gene's germline CDR1 is SGHRS and CDR2 YFSETQ. Trimming removed 3 bases at V and 2 bases at J, with 11 bases between. The CDR3 nucleotides read TGCGCCAGCAGCTGGCAGACAGCGCAAGAGACCCAGTACTTC. It is translated as CASSWQTAQETQYF.

This clone was seen a few times. The CDR3 sequence: CASTQRGGGNEKLFF. CDR3 nucleotide sequence: TGTGCCAGCACCCAGAGAGGAGGAGGCAATGAAAAACTGTTTTTT. The rearrangement links TRBV28 to TRBJ1-4; unclear D gene. V lost 7 bases, J lost 5 bases, and 17 bases lay in between. The CDR3 totals 15 residues. Per germline, CDR1 MDHEN and CDR2 SYDVKM.

The CDR3 nucleotides are TGTGCCAGCAGCTGGTCCACAGGGAAAGAGACCCAGTACTTC. Protein: CASSWSTGKETQYF. The chain is built from TRBV5-5 and TRBJ2-5, with D possibly TRBD1 on 6 matching bases. Germline V gene lookup returns CDR1 SGHKS and CDR2 YYEKEE (reference sequence). This CDR3 has 14 amino acids. V shed 3 bases and J shed 3 bases, with 12 bases lying between them. The entire variable domain, with the rest obtained from reference TRBV5-5 and TRBJ2-5, is as follows: DAGVTQSPTHLIKTRGQQVTLRCSPISGHKSVSWYQQVLGQGPQFIFQYYEKEERGRGNFPDRFSARQFPNYSSELNVNALLLGDSALYLCASSWSTGKETQYFGPGTRLLVL.

The chain couples TRBV11-2 to TRBJ1-2; D unclear. The V and J ends lost 5 bases and 6 bases respectively, with 16 bases between them. The CDR3 loop spans 14 amino acids. Germline lookup yields CDR1 SGHAT and CDR2 FQNNGV. Written as DNA, the CDR3 is TGTGCCAGCAGCAGGGCATCGGGAATCAATGGCTACACCTTC. Protein product: CASSRASGINGYTF.

As regards this clone: One end of the junction does not line up with germline, which may come from a read error. The chain is built from TRBV6-5 and TRBJ1-4, with TRBD1 as a possible D gene (6 bases). CDR3 length equals 15 residues. CDR1 is MNHEY, CDR2 SVGAGI, per germline. CDR3 protein: CAGSRTGLTNEKLFF. DNA of the CDR3: TGTGCCGGCAGTAGAACAGGGTTAACTAATGAAAAACTGTTTTTT.

V is TRBV5-1 and J is TRBJ1-6, with 9 bases lining up with TRBD1. The J segment lost 10 bases and the V segment lost 3 bases, leaving 8 bases of the junction unmatched. CDR1 SGHRS and CDR2 YFSETQ come from the germline V gene. CDR3 length: 15 amino acids. The CDR3 coding sequence is TGCGCCAGCAGCTCACAACCGGGACAGGGATCACCCCTCCACTTT. Encoded protein: CASSSQPGQGSPLHF.

The chain is built from TRBV3-1 (or the pseudogene TRBV3-2) and TRBJ2-7; perhaps TRBD2 as D (6 bases). CDR1 LGHDT and CDR2 YNNKEL come from the germline V gene (reference sequence). The CDR3 has 14 amino acids. V was cut by 3 bases and J by 0 bases, with 9 bases left in between. CDR3 sequence: CASSQDGSSYEQYF. CDR3 nucleotides: TGTGCCAGCAGCCAGGACGGGAGCTCCTACGAGCAGTACTTC.

This chain links TRBV24-1 with TRBJ2-2; D may be TRBD2 (5 bases). In germline, CDR1 is KGHDR, CDR2 SFDVKD. The V and J ends lost 9 bases and 6 bases respectively, with 22 bases between them. The CDR3 covers 16 residues. The CDR3 DNA is TGTGCCACCGCACCATGGAGTTTGTTGGGAGCCGGGGAGCTGTTTTTT. Translation gives CATAPWSLLGAGELFF.

The chain combines TRBV7-6 with TRBJ2-3; possible D gene TRBD1, 6 bases. Trimming cost V 5 bases and J 3 bases, with 21 bases left between them. The CDR3 totals 17 residues. Germline V gene lookup returns CDR1 SGHVS and CDR2 FNYEAQ. This CDR3 is CASSLQPGQTLTDTQYF. The CDR3, as DNA: TGTGCCAGCAGCCTCCAACCGGGACAAACCCTTACAGATACGCAGTATTTT.

The V call is TRBV7-6, the J call TRBJ2-1, with D perhaps being TRBD1 or TRBD2 (6 bases each). The V and J ends lost 4 bases and 10 bases respectively, with 29 bases between them. This CDR3 has 18 residues. Germline lookup yields CDR1 SGHVS and CDR2 FNYEAQ. The CDR3 spells CASSSDETRDNWGSEQFF. CDR3 sequence (DNA): TGTGCCAGCAGCTCCGATGAGACGCGGGACAATTGGGGGAGCGAGCAGTTCTTC. Full variable domain (missing parts from reference TRBV7-6 and TRBJ2-1): GAGVSQSPRYKVTKRGQDVALRCDPISGHVSLYWYRQALGQGPEFLTYFNYEAQQDKSGLPNDRFSAERPEGSISTLTIQRTEQRDSAMYRCASSSDETRDNWGSEQFFGPGTRLTVL.

The chain has TRBV19 and TRBJ1-1; 10 nucleotides align to TRBD1. V shed 10 bases and J 5 bases; nucleotides not matched to a gene: 19. Germline values: CDR1 LNHDA, CDR2 SQIVND (reference sequence). The length of the CDR3 is 17 residues. This chain's CDR3 is CATLPAPTGGVSTEAFF. Written as DNA, the CDR3 is TGTGCCACCCTACCAGCGCCGACAGGGGGCGTAAGTACTGAAGCTTTCTTT.

The rearrangement uses TRBV27 and TRBJ2-2; no definite D call. Germline V gene data show CDR1 as MNHEY and CDR2 as SMNVEV (reference sequence). Trimming removed 4 bases from V and 3 bases from J, with 3 bases in between. There are 12 residues in the CDR3. The CDR3 sequence is CASSSHTGELFF. The CDR3 region has the DNA TGTGCCAGCAGTTCACACACCGGGGAGCTGTTTTTT.

The V call is TRBV5-1, the J call TRBJ1-2; 9 bases line up with TRBD1. CDR3 length: 14 amino acids. The trim removed 0 bases at V and 6 bases at J, leaving 3 bases unmatched. The germline CDR1 and CDR2 sequences are SGHRS and YFSETQ. Written as DNA, the CDR3 is TGCGCCAGCAGCTTGGGGACAGGGGTTCATGGCTACACCTTC. This encodes CASSLGTGVHGYTF.

The rearrangement links TRBV30 to TRBJ2-7; D may be TRBD2 (5 bases). Germline V gene sequence: CDR1 GTSNPN, CDR2 SVGIG (reference sequence). Trimming removed 4 bases from V and 3 bases from J, with 13 bases in between. This CDR3 has 13 amino acids. CDR3 sequence (DNA): TGTGCCTGGACCGAGCGGAGAGGCTACGAGCAGTACTTC. Translation gives CAWTERRGYEQYF.

As concerns this clone: In the same sample, other DNA sequences code for this CDR3. This rearrangement joins TRBV10-3 to TRBJ2-5, with 11 bases matching TRBD2. This CDR3 spans 15 amino acids. Trimming at V came to 2 bases and at J to 9 bases, leaving 8 bases not matched to a gene. Germline assignment: CDR1 ENHRY and CDR2 SYGVKD. CDR3 DNA sequence: TGTGCCATCAGTGAGGCGCTAGCGGGGGGTCGGGCCCAGTACTTC. The encoded protein is CAISEALAGGRAQYF.

V gene TRBV9 combines with J gene TRBJ2-5; 8 bases are shared with TRBD2. The junction had 15 bases not matched to a gene; V was cut back by 9 bases and J by 5 bases. Germline V gene sequence: CDR1 SGDLS, CDR2 YYNGEE. CDR3 length: 15 amino acids. CDR3: CATDLKAGEGETQYF. In nucleotides, the CDR3 is TGTGCCACCGACCTTAAAGCGGGAGAAGGTGAGACCCAGTACTTC.

V is TRBV7-3 and J is TRBJ2-1; 9 bases match TRBD2. Germline CDR1 reads SGHTA; CDR2 reads FQGTGA. Trimming removed 2 bases from V and 9 bases from J; junction bases left unmatched: 8. The CDR3 has 15 residues. CDR3 protein: CASSLGGTSLGEQFF. The CDR3 bases are TGTGCCAGCAGCTTAGGTGGGACTAGCTTGGGTGAGCAGTTCTTC.

The chain joins TRBV4-2 to TRBJ1-2, with D possibly matching TRBD1 (5 bases). Trimming left V 0 bases short and J 5 bases short, with 13 bases between. The V gene's germline CDR1 is LGHNA and CDR2 YNFKEQ. The CDR3 contains 15 residues. Here the CDR3 reads CASSQDRGVVYGYTF. The DNA of the CDR3 is TGTGCCAGCAGCCAAGATCGAGGGGTGGTTTATGGCTACACCTTC.

This rearrangement joins TRBV5-1 to TRBJ1-2; a possible D gene is TRBD1 (5 bases). There are 15 residues in the CDR3. The V end lost 0 bases, the J end lost 4 bases, and 13 bases lay between the germline ends. Germline-derived CDR1 and CDR2 are SGHRS and YFSETQ. Here the CDR3 DNA reads TGCGCCAGCAGCTTGGTAGGGGAAGGATCCTATGGCTACACCTTC. Translating gives CASSLVGEGSYGYTF.

The table lists this clone with a count of one. CDR3 amino acids: CASSYGAGTTGANVLTF. Written as DNA, the CDR3 is TGTGCCAGCAGTTATGGGGCGGGGACGACTGGGGCCAACGTCCTGACTTTC. The chain carries TRBV28 and TRBJ2-6; tentatively, D is TRBD2 (6 bases). This CDR3 comprises 17 residues. The germline gives CDR1 MDHEN, CDR2 SYDVKM. V was clipped by 4 bases and J by 2 bases, with 15 bases between them.

The rearrangement uses TRBV7-3 and TRBJ2-3; 9 bases fit TRBD2. The V gene's germline CDR1 is SGHTA and CDR2 FQGTGA. Trimming removed 3 bases from V and 3 bases from J; junction bases left unmatched: 1. The CDR3 is 14 residues long. The CDR3 is CASSLLAGTDTQYF. In DNA form, the CDR3 reads TGTGCCAGCAGCTTGCTAGCGGGAACAGATACGCAGTATTTT. The full variable domain, in which reference TRBV7-3 and TRBJ2-3 provide the parts outside the CDR3, is GAGVSQTPSNKVTEKGKYVELRCDPISGHTALYWYRQSLGQGPEFLIYFQGTGAADDSGLPNDRFFAVRPEGSVSTLKIQRTERGDSAVYLCASSLLAGTDTQYFGPGTRLTVL.

The chain links TRBV4-1 to TRBJ1-3; the D gene is possibly TRBD1 (5 bases). Germline CDR1 reads MGHRA; CDR2 reads YSYEKL. Trimming shortened V by 0 bases and J by 1 base, and 13 bases separated the two germline ends. This CDR3 has 17 amino acids. CDR3 in DNA: TGCGCCAGCAGCCAAGAACCCTCCAGGGCGTCTGGAAACACCATATATTTT. Protein sequence: CASSQEPSRASGNTIYF.

This clone is a singleton in its sample. The rearrangement uses TRBV3-1 (or the pseudogene TRBV3-2) and TRBJ2-1, with D perhaps TRBD1 or TRBD2 (5 bases each). V was clipped by 1 base and J by 6 bases, with 10 bases between them. This CDR3 has 14 amino acids. Germline V gene sequence: CDR1 LGHDT, CDR2 YNNKEL (reference sequence). CDR3 amino acids: CASSQGGRFNEQFF. CDR3 nucleotides: TGTGCCAGCAGCCAAGGGGGACGGTTCAATGAGCAGTTCTTC.

This chain links TRBV5-8 with TRBJ2-3, with D possibly being TRBD2 (6 bases). Germline CDR1 SGHTS, CDR2 YDEGEE. The CDR3 loop spans 13 amino acids. V lost 1 base and J lost 3, with 6 bases in between. DNA of the CDR3: TGTGCCAGCAGCTTGCGGGAGACAGATACGCAGTATTTT. Residues: CASSLRETDTQYF.

The J gene is TRBJ1-1, the V gene TRBV19; D call uncertain. Germline values: CDR1 LNHDA, CDR2 SQIVND (reference sequence). Trimming cost V 0 bases and J 1 base, with 12 bases left between them. CDR3 length equals 16 residues. The CDR3 bases are TGTGCCAGTAGTATAGATCTTCGGTATAGGAACACTGAAGCTTTCTTT. Protein sequence: CASSIDLRYRNTEAFF.

This clone was found once. The genes are TRBV19 and TRBJ1-5, with D unclear. The V gene lost 6 bases and the J gene lost 0 bases, with 18 bases spanning the gap. Germline V CDR1 and CDR2: LNHDA, SQIVND (reference sequence). The CDR3 covers 17 residues. The CDR3 DNA reads TGTGCCAGTAGAAATATACTTTTAGGGTATAGCAATCAGCCCCAGCATTTT. Amino acid sequence: CASRNILLGYSNQPQHF.

The chain is built from TRBV19 and TRBJ2-2, with 7 bases fitting TRBD1. Germline-derived CDR1 and CDR2 are LNHDA and SQIVND (reference sequence). The J segment lost 4 bases and the V segment lost 6 bases, leaving 5 bases of the junction unmatched. The CDR3 consists of 14 residues. In nucleotides, the CDR3 is TGTGCCAGTAGCGCACAGGGGAGCACCGGGGAGCTGTTTTTT. Encoded protein: CASSAQGSTGELFF.

The CDR3 DNA sequence: TGCGCCAGCAGCTCGAACTGGGCCGAGCAGTACTTC. Residues: CASSSNWAEQYF. The genes are TRBV5-1 and TRBJ2-7; the D is unclear. V gave up 3 bases and J gave up 6 bases, with 10 bases separating them. Germline CDR1 is SGHRS and CDR2 is YFSETQ. The length of the CDR3 is 12 residues.

This clone was detected only a few times. J is TRBJ1-5 and V is TRBV6-5, with D hard to call. CDR3 size: 14 residues. Trimming took off 6 bases at V and 7 bases at J, with 16 bases between the two ends. Germline V gene lookup returns CDR1 MNHEY and CDR2 SVGAGI. The CDR3 region has the DNA TGTGCCAGCAGCTTCCGGAACCAAAGACAGCCCCAGCATTTT. Translating it yields CASSFRNQRQPQHF.

The V gene is TRBV5-6, the J gene TRBJ1-2, with TRBD1 identical over 8 bases. This CDR3 contains 14 residues. Germline CDR1 SGHDT, CDR2 YYEEEE. Unmatched junction bases numbered 2, after V lost 0 bases and J lost 4 bases. The CDR3 nucleotides read TGTGCCAGCAGCTTGGACAGGGGGGGCTATGGCTACACCTTC. This sequence encodes CASSLDRGGYGYTF.